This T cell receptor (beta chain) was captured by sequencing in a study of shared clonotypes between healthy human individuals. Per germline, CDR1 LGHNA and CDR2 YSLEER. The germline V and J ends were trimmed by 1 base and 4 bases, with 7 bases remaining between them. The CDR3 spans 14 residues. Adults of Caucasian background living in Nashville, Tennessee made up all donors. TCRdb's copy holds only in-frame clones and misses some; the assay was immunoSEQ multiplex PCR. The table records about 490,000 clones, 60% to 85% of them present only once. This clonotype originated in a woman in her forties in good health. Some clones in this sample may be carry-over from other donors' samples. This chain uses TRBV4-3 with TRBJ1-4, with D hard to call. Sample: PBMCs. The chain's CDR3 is CASSQVLGNEKLFF. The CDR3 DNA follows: TGCGCCAGCAGCCAAGTTTTGGGTAATGAAAAACTGTTTTTT.